Many counts were recorded for the clone carrying this TCR beta chain. TCRdb re-derived calls from the 5' RACE reads in MiXCR, one entry per CDR3 protein. The sample holds about 470,000 distinct CDR3 sequences, 20% to 25% seen once. This sample was taken from a study of identical twins. The same data also contributed to another study, on T cells expressing NK-cell markers.

The sequenced sample was CD4+ T cells sorted from blood. This clonotype was sampled from a woman aged 18-29 years in good health.

This CDR3 is CASSRRQGNTEAFF. DNA for the CDR3: TGTGCCAGCAGCCGTAGACAGGGGAACACTGAAGCTTTCTTT. The V gene is TRBV7-8, the J gene TRBJ1-1, with TRBD1 matching 7 bases. Per germline, CDR1 SGHVS and CDR2 FQNEAQ. V dropped 5 bases and J dropped 1; count of bases not matched to a gene: 4. This CDR3 contains 14 residues.